This T cell receptor beta chain was captured in a study of cytomegalovirus exposure and HLA in healthy donors. Study-wide results and limits: Donors were assumed by presence/absence analyses to have roughly uniform sequencing depth. Owing to their indistinguishability, certain V segments, notably TRBV6-2 and TRBV6-3, were excluded. Within a later analysis, the majority of CMV-associated TCR beta chains appeared HLA-restricted. Earlier analysis looked at TCR beta V segments, and most were productive about 87% or about 30% of the time.

The junction had 5 bases not matched to a gene; V was cut back by 3 bases and J by 4 bases. The CDR3 has 15 residues. The germline gives CDR1 SGHDT, CDR2 YYEEEE. The PCR made use of 60 Vbeta and 13 Jbeta primers. TCRdb keeps only in-frame clones here, not all; method: immunoSEQ multiplex PCR. The sample gives around 130,000 clones, around 80% of which show up once; 5% to 6.5% is in the top ten. Points on this clone: Its antigen is unidentified.

This TCR derives from a man aged 30 to 45 in good health and CMV-seronegative. The specimen sequenced was PBMCs. The chain recombines TRBV5-6 with TRBJ2-5; 11 bases map to TRBD1. The CDR3 sequence: CASSSSGTGGETQYF. The DNA for the CDR3 is TGTGCCAGCAGCTCCTCCGGGACAGGGGGAGAGACCCAGTACTTC.